This T cell receptor beta chain was identified in a study of cytomegalovirus exposure and HLA in healthy donors. J lost 1 base, V lost 2 bases, and 5 bases had no gene match. The V gene's germline CDR1 is MNHEY and CDR2 SMNVEV (reference sequence). CDR3 size: 17 residues. 60 Vbeta and 13 Jbeta primers were used in PCR. Libraries were prepared by immunoSEQ multiplex PCR; TCRdb keeps only in-frame clonotypes and omits some of them. The repertoire consists of around 160,000 clones, with about 72% occurring once and the leading ten covering about 1.5%. The chain employs TRBV27 and TRBJ2-5, with TRBD2 matching over 12 bases. The sequenced material came from PBMCs. This receptor was identified in a male donor in good health and CMV-seronegative. This chain's CDR3 is CASSLGATSGSQETQYF. The CDR3 region has the DNA TGTGCCAGCAGTTTAGGGGCGACTAGCGGGAGCCAAGAGACCCAGTACTTC.